The source of this T cell receptor (beta chain) is a study of a mutant IDH1 vaccine in newly diagnosed glioma. Study as a whole: Scheduled for weeks 1, 3, 5, 7, 11, 15, 19 and 23, eight vaccinations were given to patients.

Assay: immunoSEQ multiplex PCR; the TCRdb copy retains only in-frame clones and omits some. The sample holds roughly 70,000 clones, about 88% seen once. Germline-derived CDR1 and CDR2 are MNHNS and SASEGT. This CDR3 comprises 14 residues. V lost 2 bases and J lost 2, with 8 bases in between. Time point in this sample: week 11, during vaccination. With topical imiquimod, each dose of the vaccine consisted of 300 ug of mutant IDH1 20-mer peptide. Comment on this clone: Its antigen is unknown.

This sequence joins TRBV6-1 and TRBJ2-3, with D uncertain. Sequencing was performed on PBMCs, taken from a glioma patient whose treatment included an IDH1 peptide vaccine. The TCR was taken from a woman between 50 and 59 years old with glioma. The CDR3 loop reads CASSEPSITDTQYF. CDR3 in DNA: TGTGCCAGCAGTGAACCGTCTATCACAGATACGCAGTATTTT.